Presented here are 5 T cell receptor beta chains from one specimen sequenced in a study of T-cell reconstitution after alpha-beta-depleted transplantation in children. Preparation of the TCRbeta library was carried out with unique molecular identifiers. From the PCR reads, TCRdb called clonotypes with MiXCR, one entry per CDR3 protein. Counted here are about 580,000 distinct CDR3 sequences, under 25% occurring once; the ten biggest clones make up 12% to 15%. Source: PBMCs, mostly from graft donor cells, taken 360 days after TCRalphabeta/CD19-depleted stem cell transplant. The receptors were gathered from a boy under two years old who had a stem cell transplant for acute myeloid leukemia, so the T cells may come from the graft donor.

The chain has TRBV6-5 and TRBJ1-3; D unclear. The CDR3 has 17 amino acids. Trimming took off 0 bases at V and 0 bases at J, with 12 bases between the two ends. Germline V gene data show CDR1 as MNHEY and CDR2 as SVGAGI. CDR3 nucleotides: TGTGCCAGCAGTTACTCCGTACCACCGAGCTCTGGAAACACCATATATTTT. Translation gives CASSYSVPPSSGNTIYF.

J is TRBJ1-3 and V is TRBV9; D may be TRBD1 (6 bases). The V end lost 4 bases, the J end lost 0 bases, and 11 bases lay between the germline ends. The CDR3 runs 15 residues. Per the germline V gene, CDR1 is SGDLS and CDR2 is YYNGEE. CDR3 sequence (DNA): TGTGCCAGCAGCTTGTGGGACAACTCTGGAAACACCATATATTTT. Amino acid sequence: CASSLWDNSGNTIYF.

This clonotype has ten or more counts. The rearrangement uses TRBV15 and TRBJ1-1; D is unclear. Germline V gene lookup returns CDR1 LNHNV and CDR2 YYDKDF (reference sequence). CDR3 size: 18 residues. V was clipped by 0 bases and J by 0 bases, with 17 bases between them. The CDR3: CATSRDYMVTSMNTEAFF. CDR3 coding DNA: TGTGCCACCAGCAGAGACTATATGGTAACAAGCATGAACACTGAAGCTTTCTTT.

The chain recombines TRBV12-3 or TRBV12-4 with TRBJ2-1; TRBD1 matches 9 bases. The length of the CDR3 is 18 residues. J gave up 0 bases and V 5 bases, and 11 bases lay outside the gene matches. CDR3 coding DNA: TGTGCCAGCAGTCGGGACAGGGCCTATCCACGCTCCTACAATGAGCAGTTCTTC. Translation: CASSRDRAYPRSYNEQFF.

This clonotype was picked up many times. V and J are TRBV7-2 and TRBJ2-3; 8 bases are a match to TRBD2. Germline V gives CDR1 SGHTA, CDR2 FQGNSA. The CDR3 covers 15 residues. Losses at the gene ends were 5 bases for V and 2 bases for J; bases not matched to a gene: 6. The CDR3 here is CASSPQAGVTDTQYF. The DNA of the CDR3 is TGTGCCAGCAGCCCCCAAGCGGGGGTCACAGATACGCAGTATTTT.